This TCR beta chain appears in the sequencing data of a study of blood T cell repertoires in COVID-19. A single count supports this clone. The ends lost 10 bases at V and 9 bases at J; junction bases unmatched: 13. Per germline, CDR1 LNHDA and CDR2 SQIVND (reference sequence). This CDR3 is built from 15 residues. The authors' processing: Estimation of nucleated cell counts relied on the amplification of reference gene primers. Produced via immunoSEQ multiplex PCR; TCRdb's table is partial and in-frame only. The V and J calls and the clone size are those of that table, but D and trimming were determined from the DNA. Of 35,000 to 45,000 clones in the sample, about 89% were seen once.

The sequencing sample was made of peripheral blood. The chain uses TRBV19 and TRBJ1-6; 9 bases map to TRBD1. The source is a human donor in a cohort sampled during active COVID-19. The DNA of the CDR3 is TGTGCCACCAAGACCGAGGGACAGGGATTTTCACCCCTCCACTTT. Translation: CATKTEGQGFSPLHF.